Listed here is a single T cell receptor (beta chain). Its antigen is not known. The data are from a study of T cell responses to AZD1222 COVID-19 vaccine. Sequencing was performed with immunoSEQ multiplex PCR; in TCRdb, only in-frame clones are kept and a portion is missing. The sample gives roughly 110,000 clones, around 87% of which show up once; around 12% is in the top ten. The CDR3 is 13 residues long. Germline V lookup: CDR1 MNHEY, CDR2 SVGAGI. V dropped 5 bases and J dropped 6 bases, with 13 bases sitting between them. Study-wide findings and caveats: CD4 TCRs linked to vaccination spanned spike, dominating at 160-218 and 743-854. Spike-specific TCR breadth and depth were elevated following two AZD1222 doses. Among the donors, most were white British and more were female, and clonal diversity was possibly underestimated.

The J gene is TRBJ1-1, the V gene TRBV6-5, with TRBD1 as a possible D gene (5 bases). The origin of this receptor is an adult in good health. Here the sequenced sample was peripheral blood, taken on day 0 of AZD1222 vaccination. The CDR3 loop is CASSTQATSEAFF. The DNA of the CDR3 is TGTGCCAGCAGTACACAGGCAACCTCTGAAGCTTTCTTT.